Listed below are T cell receptor beta chains from one sample, sequenced in a study of vaccination effects on CD4 cells after COVID-19. These receptors' antigens are unknown. Measured with immunoSEQ multiplex PCR; TCRdb has only the in-frame clones, and not every one. Among some 25,000 clones listed, 77% were seen once. Here the sequenced sample was CD4+ T cells from PBMCs cultured with HCoV-NL63 spike peptides, taken after COVID-19 vaccination. Receptors were obtained from a human donor who received a COVID-19 vaccine. Each CDR3 is given with its conserved first and last residue. Each record gives: V gene, J gene, clone size, D gene, CDR3 protein. The D gene is left open where the match is weak. Size values are once, few and many counts, or a class for expanded clones, and some rows have none.

V gene: TRBV4-1; J gene: TRBJ2-4; clone size: NA; D gene: NA; CDR3 protein: CASSQDSPGVAKNIQYF
V gene: TRBV5-1; J gene: TRBJ1-5; clone size: NA; D gene: NA; CDR3 protein: CASSLLGAGAGQPQHF
V gene: TRBV4-3; J gene: TRBJ2-5; clone size: NA; D gene: TRBD2; CDR3 protein: CASSQLRTSGAWETQYF
V gene: TRBV5-1; J gene: TRBJ2-1; clone size: NA; D gene: NA; CDR3 protein: CASSLAGDTYNEQFF
V gene: TRBV28; J gene: TRBJ2-1; clone size: NA; D gene: TRBD2; CDR3 protein: CASKIGTSTYNEQFF
V gene: TRBV14; J gene: TRBJ1-6; clone size: NA; D gene: TRBD1; CDR3 protein: CASSLGQYNSPLHF
V gene: TRBV5-1; J gene: TRBJ1-1; clone size: once; D gene: NA; CDR3 protein: CASRAQGQGAEAFF
V gene: TRBV6-2/TRBV6-3; J gene: TRBJ1-1; clone size: NA; D gene: NA; CDR3 protein: CASSAIPSAEAFF
V gene: TRBV9; J gene: TRBJ1-3; clone size: once; D gene: NA; CDR3 protein: CASSVEADGNTIYF
V gene: TRBV19; J gene: TRBJ1-2; clone size: NA; D gene: NA; CDR3 protein: CASSIEAGSGGYTF
V gene: TRBV3-1/TRBV3-2; J gene: TRBJ2-6; clone size: NA; D gene: NA; CDR3 protein: CASSPRQSGANVLTF
V gene: TRBV21-1; J gene: TRBJ1-6; clone size: NA; D gene: NA; CDR3 protein: CASSIPVGEGNSPLHF
V gene: TRBV6-2/TRBV6-3; J gene: TRBJ1-5; clone size: NA; D gene: NA; CDR3 protein: CASSYAGREQPQHF
V gene: TRBV2; J gene: TRBJ1-1; clone size: NA; D gene: NA; CDR3 protein: CASILKWLNTEAFF
V gene: TRBV21-1; J gene: TRBJ2-1; clone size: NA; D gene: NA; CDR3 protein: CASSLRIAGSSYNEQFF
V gene: TRBV6-5; J gene: TRBJ1-4; clone size: NA; D gene: TRBD1; CDR3 protein: CASSTDRAAEKLFF
V gene: TRBV3-1/TRBV3-2; J gene: TRBJ2-3; clone size: NA; D gene: TRBD1; CDR3 protein: CASSRGTGDADTQYF
V gene: TRBV5-5; J gene: TRBJ1-4; clone size: NA; D gene: TRBD1; CDR3 protein: CASSLIPGQGFATNEKLFF
V gene: TRBV7-9; J gene: TRBJ1-1; clone size: NA; D gene: TRBD1; CDR3 protein: CASSRFRGDRGFPEAFF
V gene: TRBV6-1; J gene: TRBJ1-2; clone size: NA; D gene: NA; CDR3 protein: CASSESEGPFYGYTF
V gene: TRBV20-1; J gene: TRBJ1-1; clone size: NA; D gene: NA; CDR3 protein: CSARARTEAFF
V gene: TRBV6-2/TRBV6-3; J gene: TRBJ1-1; clone size: NA; D gene: NA; CDR3 protein: CASSYSGSGGTEAFF
V gene: TRBV19; J gene: TRBJ2-1; clone size: few; D gene: NA; CDR3 protein: CASSGRGYNEQFF
V gene: TRBV25-1; J gene: TRBJ2-5; clone size: NA; D gene: NA; CDR3 protein: CASSDPNRSVGQETQYF
V gene: TRBV4-1; J gene: TRBJ1-5; clone size: few; D gene: NA; CDR3 protein: CASSQDHRDQPQHF
V gene: TRBV29-1; J gene: TRBJ2-5; clone size: NA; D gene: NA; CDR3 protein: CSVAPRMQQETQYF
V gene: TRBV2; J gene: TRBJ1-3; clone size: NA; D gene: NA; CDR3 protein: CASSDGGARENTIYF
V gene: TRBV7-3; J gene: TRBJ2-3; clone size: once; D gene: TRBD2; CDR3 protein: CASSSGLAGGTDTQYF
V gene: TRBV29-1; J gene: TRBJ1-1; clone size: few; D gene: NA; CDR3 protein: CSVGGDTGNTEAFF
V gene: TRBV28; J gene: TRBJ2-7; clone size: once; D gene: NA; CDR3 protein: CASTGTFYEQYF
V gene: TRBV5-1; J gene: TRBJ2-3; clone size: NA; D gene: NA; CDR3 protein: CASSLEGGTDTQYF
V gene: TRBV4-1; J gene: TRBJ2-3; clone size: NA; D gene: NA; CDR3 protein: CASSQVYTSDTQYF
V gene: TRBV29-1; J gene: TRBJ1-1; clone size: NA; D gene: NA; CDR3 protein: CSVEDLSVTEAFF
V gene: TRBV5-1; J gene: TRBJ2-5; clone size: NA; D gene: TRBD1; CDR3 protein: CASSPGQTQETQYF
V gene: TRBV29-1; J gene: TRBJ2-1; clone size: NA; D gene: NA; CDR3 protein: CSVEGGETPNEQFF
V gene: TRBV19; J gene: TRBJ2-1; clone size: NA; D gene: NA; CDR3 protein: CASSIDPTYNEQFF
V gene: TRBV29-1; J gene: TRBJ1-4; clone size: NA; D gene: TRBD1; CDR3 protein: CSVQGQGRNEKLFF